This entry lists 4 T cell receptor beta chains sequenced from one sample in a study of blood T cell repertoires in COVID-19. Produced via immunoSEQ multiplex PCR; TCRdb's table is partial and in-frame only. The data contain fewer than 200,000 clones, around 80% of them singletons. The sequenced sample was peripheral blood. Receptors were obtained from a human donor in a cohort sampled during active COVID-19.

V and J are TRBV11-2 and TRBJ2-1; 8 bases map to TRBD2. CDR1 and CDR2 from the germline V gene are SGHAT and FQNNGV. Losses at the gene ends were 2 bases for V and 2 bases for J; bases not matched to a gene: 5. This CDR3 is built from 16 residues. This CDR3 is CASSLRAGVPYNEQFF. CDR3 coding DNA: TGTGCCAGCAGCTTAAGAGCGGGGGTCCCCTACAATGAGCAGTTCTTC.

In DNA form, the CDR3 reads TGTGCCAGCAGTGATACAGGGGGAGGAGAGACCCAGTACTTC. Protein: CASSDTGGGETQYF. This sequence joins TRBV25-1 and TRBJ2-5; 8 bases are shared with TRBD1. CDR3 size: 14 residues. CDR1 is MGHDK, CDR2 SYGVNS, per germline. Losses at the gene ends were 3 bases for V and 4 bases for J; bases not matched to a gene: 4.

V is TRBV7-6 and J is TRBJ2-3; 7 nucleotides align to TRBD1. The V gene end was trimmed by 4 bases and the J gene end by 0 bases; junction bases not matched to a gene: 7. Germline values: CDR1 SGHVS, CDR2 FNYEAQ. The CDR3 contains 16 residues. The CDR3 spells CASSWRTGSSTDTQYF. The CDR3 coding sequence is TGTGCCAGCAGCTGGAGGACAGGCTCTAGCACAGATACGCAGTATTTT.

Notes on this clone: Other DNA sequences in this sample translate to the same CDR3. The rearrangement joins TRBV14 to TRBJ1-4; perhaps TRBD1 as D (6 bases). The germline V and J ends were trimmed by 4 bases and 2 bases, with 11 bases remaining between them. This CDR3 spans 15 amino acids. Germline V CDR1 and CDR2: SGHDN, FVKESK. CDR3 coding DNA: TGTGCCAGCAGCCCCAGGGGAGCCACTAATGAAAAACTGTTTTTT. It yields the protein CASSPRGATNEKLFF.